This TCR beta chain is drawn from a study of cytomegalovirus exposure and HLA in healthy donors. With 2 bases clipped from V and 3 bases from J, the junction kept 2 bases outside the gene matches. This CDR3 is 15 amino acids long. Germline loops: CDR1 SGDLS, CDR2 YYNGEE. Primers included in the PCR were 60 Vbeta and 13 Jbeta primers. Clones were read by immunoSEQ multiplex PCR, and TCRdb kept only the in-frame ones, dropping some. The table includes 65,000 or so clones, roughly 77% detected once. Input material: PBMCs. This chain uses TRBV9 with TRBJ2-1; TRBD2 aligns across 10 bases. The receptor comes from a woman in her forties in good health and CMV-seropositive. CDR3 amino acids: CASSVLAGVYNEQFF. CDR3 coding DNA: TGTGCCAGCAGCGTTCTAGCGGGGGTCTACAATGAGCAGTTCTTC.